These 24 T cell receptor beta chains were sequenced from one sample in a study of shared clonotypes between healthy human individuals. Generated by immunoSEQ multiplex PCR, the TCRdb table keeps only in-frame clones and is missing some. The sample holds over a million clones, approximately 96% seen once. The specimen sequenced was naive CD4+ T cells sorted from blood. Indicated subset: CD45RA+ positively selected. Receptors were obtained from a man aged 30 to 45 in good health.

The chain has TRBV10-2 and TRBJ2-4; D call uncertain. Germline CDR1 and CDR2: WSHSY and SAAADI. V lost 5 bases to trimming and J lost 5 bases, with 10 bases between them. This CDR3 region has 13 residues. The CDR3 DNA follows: TGCGCCAGCAGTCGACGGATGGAAAACATTCAGTACTTC. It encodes CASSRRMENIQYF.

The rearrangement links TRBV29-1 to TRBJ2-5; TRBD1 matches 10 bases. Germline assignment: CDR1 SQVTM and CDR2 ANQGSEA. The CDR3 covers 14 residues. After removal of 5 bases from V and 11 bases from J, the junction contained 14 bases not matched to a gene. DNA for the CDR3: TGCAGCGTTTCTTTAGCGGGGACAGGGGTTGAGCAGTACTTC. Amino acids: CSVSLAGTGVEQYF. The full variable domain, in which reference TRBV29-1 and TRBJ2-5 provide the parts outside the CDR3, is SAVISQKPSRDICQRGTSLTIQCQVDSQVTMMFWYRQQPGQSLTLIATANQGSEATYESGFVIDKFPISRPNLTFSTLTVSNMSPEDSSIYLCSVSLAGTGVEQYFGPGTRLLVL.

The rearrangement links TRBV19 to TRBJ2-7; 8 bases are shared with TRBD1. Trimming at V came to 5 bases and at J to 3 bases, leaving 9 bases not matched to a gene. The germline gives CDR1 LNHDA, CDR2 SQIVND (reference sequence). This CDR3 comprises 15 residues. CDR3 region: CASSPPTGAFYEQYF. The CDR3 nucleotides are TGTGCCAGTAGTCCACCGACAGGGGCGTTCTACGAGCAGTACTTC.

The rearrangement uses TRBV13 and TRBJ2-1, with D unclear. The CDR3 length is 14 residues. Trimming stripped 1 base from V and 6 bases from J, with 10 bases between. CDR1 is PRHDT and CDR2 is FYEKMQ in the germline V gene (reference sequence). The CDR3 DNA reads TGTGCCAGCAGCTTAGAATGGTTCGGCAATGAGCAGTTCTTC. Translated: CASSLEWFGNEQFF.

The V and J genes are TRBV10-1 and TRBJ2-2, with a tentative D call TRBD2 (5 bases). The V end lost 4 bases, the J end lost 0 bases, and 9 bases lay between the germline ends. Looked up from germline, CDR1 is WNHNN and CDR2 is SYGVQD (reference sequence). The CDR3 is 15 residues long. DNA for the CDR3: TGCGCCAGCAGTGTCCGGGGTGCGAACACCGGGGAGCTGTTTTTT. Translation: CASSVRGANTGELFF.

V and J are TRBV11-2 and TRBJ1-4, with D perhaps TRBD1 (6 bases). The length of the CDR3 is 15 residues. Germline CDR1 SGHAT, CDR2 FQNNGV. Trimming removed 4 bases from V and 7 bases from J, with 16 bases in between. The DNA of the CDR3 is TGTGCCAGCAGCTACCGGGGGGGCTTCGGTGAAAAACTGTTTTTT. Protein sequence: CASSYRGGFGEKLFF.

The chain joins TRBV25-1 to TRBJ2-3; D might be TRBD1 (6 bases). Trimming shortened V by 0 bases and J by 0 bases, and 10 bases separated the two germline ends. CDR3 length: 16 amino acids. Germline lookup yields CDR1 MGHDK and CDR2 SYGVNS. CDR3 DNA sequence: TGTGCCAGCAGTGAATATGGGCAGGGGAGCACAGATACGCAGTATTTT. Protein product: CASSEYGQGSTDTQYF.

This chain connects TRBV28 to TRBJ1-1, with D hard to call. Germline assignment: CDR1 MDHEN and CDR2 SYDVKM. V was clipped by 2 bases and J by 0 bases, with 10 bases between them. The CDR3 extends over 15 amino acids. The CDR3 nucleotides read TGTGCCAGCAGTTTACCGCGGAGGATGAACACTGAAGCTTTCTTT. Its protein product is CASSLPRRMNTEAFF.

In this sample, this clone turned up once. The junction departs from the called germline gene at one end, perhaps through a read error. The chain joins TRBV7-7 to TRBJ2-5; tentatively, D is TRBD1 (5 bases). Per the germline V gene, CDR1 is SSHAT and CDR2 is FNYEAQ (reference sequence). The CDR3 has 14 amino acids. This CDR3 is CASSLTGPQETQYF. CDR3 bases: TGTGCTAGCAGCTTAACAGGACCCCAAGAGACCCAGTACTTC.

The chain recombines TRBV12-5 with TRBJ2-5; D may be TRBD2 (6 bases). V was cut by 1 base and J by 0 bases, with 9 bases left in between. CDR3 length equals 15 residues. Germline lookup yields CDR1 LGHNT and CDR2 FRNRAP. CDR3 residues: CASGLGRENQETQYF. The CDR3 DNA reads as TGTGCTAGTGGTTTGGGACGGGAGAACCAAGAGACCCAGTACTTC.

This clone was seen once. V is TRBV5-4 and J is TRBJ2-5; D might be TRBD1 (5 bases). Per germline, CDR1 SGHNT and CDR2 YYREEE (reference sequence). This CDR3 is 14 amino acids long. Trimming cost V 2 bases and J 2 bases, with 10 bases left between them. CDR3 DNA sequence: TGTGCCAGCAGCTTAGACAGAGGACAAGAGACCCAGTACTTC. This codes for CASSLDRGQETQYF.

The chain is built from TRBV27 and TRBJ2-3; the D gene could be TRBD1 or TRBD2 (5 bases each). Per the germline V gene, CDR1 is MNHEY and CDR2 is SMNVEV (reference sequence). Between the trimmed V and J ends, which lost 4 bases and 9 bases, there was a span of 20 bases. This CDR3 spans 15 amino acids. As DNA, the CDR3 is TGTGCCAGCAGTTCCTTTTTGGGGGTTTCTTCCACGCAGTATTTT. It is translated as CASSSFLGVSSTQYF.

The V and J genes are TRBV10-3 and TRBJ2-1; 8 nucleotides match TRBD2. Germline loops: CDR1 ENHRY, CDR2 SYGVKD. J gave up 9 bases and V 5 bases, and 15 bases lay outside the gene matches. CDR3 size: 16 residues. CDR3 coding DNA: TGTGCCATCAGTCCGATTAGGCGCGGGAGGAAGAGTGAGCAGTTCTTC. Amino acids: CAISPIRRGRKSEQFF.

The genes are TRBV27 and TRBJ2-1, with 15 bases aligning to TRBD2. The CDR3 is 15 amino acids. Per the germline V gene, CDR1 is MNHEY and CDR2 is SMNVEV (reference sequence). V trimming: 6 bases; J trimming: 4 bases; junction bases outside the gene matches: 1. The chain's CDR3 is CASRGLAGGYNEQFF. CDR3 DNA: TGTGCCAGCAGAGGACTAGCGGGAGGGTACAATGAGCAGTTCTTC.

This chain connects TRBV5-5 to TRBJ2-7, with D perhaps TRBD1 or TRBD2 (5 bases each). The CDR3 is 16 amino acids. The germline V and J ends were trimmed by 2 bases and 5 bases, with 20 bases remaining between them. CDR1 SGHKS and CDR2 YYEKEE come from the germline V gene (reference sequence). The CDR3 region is CASSFRFGTPGDEQYF. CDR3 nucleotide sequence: TGTGCCAGCAGCTTTCGGTTTGGGACCCCTGGGGACGAGCAGTACTTC. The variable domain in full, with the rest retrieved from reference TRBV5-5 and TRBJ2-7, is DAGVTQSPTHLIKTRGQQVTLRCSPISGHKSVSWYQQVLGQGPQFIFQYYEKEERGRGNFPDRFSARQFPNYSSELNVNALLLGDSALYLCASSFRFGTPGDEQYFGPGTRLTVT.

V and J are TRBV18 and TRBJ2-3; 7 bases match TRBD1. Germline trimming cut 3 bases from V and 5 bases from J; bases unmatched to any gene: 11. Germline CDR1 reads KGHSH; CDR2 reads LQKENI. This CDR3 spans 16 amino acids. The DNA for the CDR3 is TGTGCCAGCTCACCGTCCCCGGGACAGCAATTAGATACGCAGTATTTT. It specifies CASSPSPGQQLDTQYF.

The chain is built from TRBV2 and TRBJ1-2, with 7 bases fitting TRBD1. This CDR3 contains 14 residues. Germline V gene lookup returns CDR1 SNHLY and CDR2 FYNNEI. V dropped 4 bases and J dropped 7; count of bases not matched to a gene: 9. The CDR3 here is CASSVLRGQPGYTF. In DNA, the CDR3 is TGTGCCAGCAGTGTGTTAAGGGGGCAGCCTGGCTACACCTTC. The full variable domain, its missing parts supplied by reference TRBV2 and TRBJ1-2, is EPEVTQTPSHQVTQMGQEVILRCVPISNHLYFYWYRQILGQKVEFLVSFYNNEISEKSEIFDDQFSVERPDGSNFTLKIRSTKLEDSAMYFCASSVLRGQPGYTFGSGTRLTVV.

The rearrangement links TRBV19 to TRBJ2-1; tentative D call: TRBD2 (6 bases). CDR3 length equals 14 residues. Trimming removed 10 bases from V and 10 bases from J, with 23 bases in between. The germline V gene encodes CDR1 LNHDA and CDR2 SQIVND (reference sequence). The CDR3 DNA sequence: TGTGCCACCAGACGCGGGGTAGTATATAGCGAGCAGTTCTTC. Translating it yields CATRRGVVYSEQFF.

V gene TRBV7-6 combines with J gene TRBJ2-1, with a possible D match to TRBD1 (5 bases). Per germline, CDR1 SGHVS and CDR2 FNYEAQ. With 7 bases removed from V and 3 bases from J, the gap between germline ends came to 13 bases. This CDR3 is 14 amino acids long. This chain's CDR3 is CASTVDIFYNEQFF. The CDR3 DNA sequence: TGTGCCAGCACGGTGGACATTTTCTACAATGAGCAGTTCTTC.

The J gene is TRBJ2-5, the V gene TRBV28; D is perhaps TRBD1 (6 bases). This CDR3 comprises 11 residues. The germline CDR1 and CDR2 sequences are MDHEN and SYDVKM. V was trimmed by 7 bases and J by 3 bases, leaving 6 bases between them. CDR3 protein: CASKGEETQYF. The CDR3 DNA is TGTGCCAGCAAGGGGGAAGAGACCCAGTACTTC.

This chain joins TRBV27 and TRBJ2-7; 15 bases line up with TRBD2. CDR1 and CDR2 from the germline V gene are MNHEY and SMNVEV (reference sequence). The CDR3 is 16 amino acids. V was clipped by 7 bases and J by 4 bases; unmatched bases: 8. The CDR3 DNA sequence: TGTGCCAGCATGGGACTAGCGGGGGGACCGAGATACGAGCAGTACTTC. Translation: CASMGLAGGPRYEQYF.

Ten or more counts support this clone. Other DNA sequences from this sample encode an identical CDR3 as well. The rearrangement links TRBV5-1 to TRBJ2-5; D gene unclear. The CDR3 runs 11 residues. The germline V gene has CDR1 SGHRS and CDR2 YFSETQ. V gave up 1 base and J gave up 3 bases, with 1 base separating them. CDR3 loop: CASSLKETQYF. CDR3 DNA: TGCGCCAGCAGCTTGAAAGAGACCCAGTACTTC. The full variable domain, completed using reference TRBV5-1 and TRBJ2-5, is KAGVTQTPRYLIKTRGQQVTLSCSPISGHRSVSWYQQTPGQGLQFLFEYFSETQRNKGNFPGRFSGRQFSNSRSEMNVSTLELGDSALYLCASSLKETQYFGPGTRLLVL.

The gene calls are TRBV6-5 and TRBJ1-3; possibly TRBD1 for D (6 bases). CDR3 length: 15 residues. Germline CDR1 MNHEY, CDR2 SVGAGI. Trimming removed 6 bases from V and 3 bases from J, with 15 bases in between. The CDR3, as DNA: TGTGCCAGCAGGCGAGAAGGGGGAGGTGGAAACACCATATATTTT. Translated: CASRREGGGGNTIYF.

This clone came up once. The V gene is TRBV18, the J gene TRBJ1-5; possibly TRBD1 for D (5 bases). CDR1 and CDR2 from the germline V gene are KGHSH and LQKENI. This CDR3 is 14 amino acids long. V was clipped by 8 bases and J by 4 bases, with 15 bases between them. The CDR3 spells CASGGDGRNQPQHF. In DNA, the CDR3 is TGTGCCAGCGGAGGGGACGGTCGAAATCAGCCCCAGCATTTT.